This is a list of T cell receptor beta chains from one sample in a study of blood T cell repertoires in COVID-19. The method was immunoSEQ multiplex PCR; TCRdb's version includes in-frame clones alone and lacks a portion of them. The data show more than 200,000 clones, 75% to 90% seen once. Sequenced input: PBMCs or T cells enriched from blood (not recorded which). These receptors were collected from a woman between 25 and 40 years old who had recovered from COVID-19. Both conserved end residues are trimmed from each CDR3. Fields, in order: V gene, clone size, CDR3 protein. Where a row states a size, it is once, few, many or the class of an expanded clone; other rows omit it.

V: TRBV28
size: NA
CDR3: ASSRRPTGTVNQPQH

V: TRBV2
size: NA
CDR3: ASNSGLGSPLH

V: TRBV5-4
size: NA
CDR3: ASSLDLWEGRDEQY

V: TRBV6-2/TRBV6-3
size: NA
CDR3: ASSQGQGPAYEQY

V: TRBV9
size: NA
CDR3: ASSLNPGQGYEQF

V: TRBV30
size: NA
CDR3: AWRSRGTDTQY

V: TRBV27
size: NA
CDR3: ASSSQGLAVYEQY

V: TRBV11-3
size: NA
CDR3: ASSLSYNEQF

V: TRBV7-3
size: NA
CDR3: ASSPGTALETQY

V: TRBV10-3
size: NA
CDR3: AISGRNGAMNTEAF

V: TRBV24-1
size: NA
CDR3: ATSDSDRGNTGELF

V: TRBV14
size: NA
CDR3: ASSRTGEGYGYT

V: TRBV5-4
size: NA
CDR3: ASSLPGQGAEGSPLH

V: TRBV18
size: NA
CDR3: ASSPRTGDEQY

V: TRBV30
size: NA
CDR3: AWGSGGYGYT

V: TRBV3-1/TRBV3-2
size: NA
CDR3: ASSQVTSGSDEQY

V: TRBV6-2/TRBV6-3
size: once
CDR3: ASSPWGTGLMNTEAF

V: TRBV10-3
size: few
CDR3: AISDTTDNYGYT

V: TRBV4-3
size: NA
CDR3: ASSQDERAGAGNTIY

V: TRBV9
size: NA
CDR3: ASSGTGGNQPQH

V: TRBV18
size: NA
CDR3: ASSPPSNSKETQY

V: TRBV19
size: NA
CDR3: ASSGPDQETQY

V: TRBV3-1/TRBV3-2
size: NA
CDR3: ASSQEELAGGPLGEQF

V: TRBV5-1
size: NA
CDR3: ASSTDRGRHEQF

V: TRBV6-5
size: NA
CDR3: ASSPQGGNTEAF

V: TRBV25-1
size: NA
CDR3: ASSDNEAF

V: TRBV7-9
size: NA
CDR3: ASSLPRWDSYGYT

V: TRBV27
size: NA
CDR3: ASRGRRWGSEKLF

V: TRBV9
size: NA
CDR3: ASSVGRELTEAF

V: TRBV19
size: once
CDR3: AIPQGSCRNQPQH

V: TRBV5-8
size: once
CDR3: ASSPRGPGGYT

V: TRBV6-5
size: NA
CDR3: ASSRGGQSNQPQH

V: TRBV15
size: NA
CDR3: ATSSRSQGSTDTQY

V: TRBV29-1
size: once
CDR3: SVEGSGGVRGSKDEAF

V: TRBV7-8
size: NA
CDR3: ASSYLGLAGGPYNEQF

V: TRBV7-9
size: NA
CDR3: ASSQTSGRAYEQY

V: TRBV7-9
size: NA
CDR3: ASSLVIGANTEAF

V: TRBV29-1
size: NA
CDR3: SVDSLADETQY

V: TRBV28
size: NA
CDR3: ASWRGNQPQH

V: TRBV7-9
size: NA
CDR3: ASSAWDRGNEAF

V: TRBV5-1
size: NA
CDR3: ASSLEDGVTFSTDTQY

V: TRBV15
size: NA
CDR3: ATSRQGAGNTIY

V: TRBV10-3
size: NA
CDR3: AISESRVLGSRSGYNEQF

V: TRBV7-9
size: NA
CDR3: ASSLTRNNEQF

V: TRBV30
size: NA
CDR3: AWRTGGSGNTIY

V: TRBV18
size: NA
CDR3: ASSHSGSWGTEAF

V: TRBV6-5
size: NA
CDR3: ASRWGRKNTEAF

V: TRBV19
size: NA
CDR3: ASRRTGERETQY

V: TRBV19
size: NA
CDR3: ASSTRDRGPSNEKLF

V: TRBV2
size: NA
CDR3: ASAIRDTNYGYT

V: TRBV7-3
size: NA
CDR3: ASSQVGGMKDTQY

V: TRBV4-3
size: NA
CDR3: ASSQDPGGRSYEQY

V: TRBV19
size: NA
CDR3: ASQGSSSYNSPLH